The present entry profiles one TCR beta chain with its context. No cognate antigen has been identified for it. No clone much larger than this one lies a single base away; base qualities are absent. Other DNA variants within this sample encode the same CDR3. The immunoSEQ Assay, a bias-controlled multiplex PCR, was used to amplify TCRbeta CDR3 regions from genomic DNA. The paper's data handling went like this. Within the assay, amplification of reference gene primers was used to estimate how many nucleated cells each sample contained. To quantify the absolute abundance of each unique TCRbeta CDR3 rearrangement, sequence reads were collapsed and filtered. For each sample, productive Simpson clonality was calculated as the square root of Simpson's diversity index over productive rearrangements. In its TCRdb copy, this immuneACCESS table keeps in-frame sequences only and misses some clones. Where compared with another copy, unresolved V genes explain less than half of these, and the others have no known cause. Clone size and the V and J calls come from that table; the DNA yielded D and trimming. This sample is represented by fewer than 350,000 clones; around 90% of them were singletons. The ten largest clones add up to 2.3% of the sample.

Enrolling through a virtual design, the prospective study's participants ranged in age from roughly 18 to 90 years and lived across 24 United States geographic areas. To assign participants to cohorts, the prospective study relied on clinical history that participants themselves reported in a screening survey and a study questionnaire. Mobile phlebotomists in the prospective study collected whole blood, serum and a nasopharyngeal or oropharyngeal swab from every participant. Over a roughly two-month period, participants in the prospective study had the option of providing additional blood draws and questionnaires. Blood samples from the prospective study were shipped frozen or at room temperature prior to DNA extraction. The data stem from a study of blood T cell repertoires in COVID-19 (dated by TCRdb to the early 2020s). A note on the overall study: Collaborator samples came from the United States, Italy and Spain and covered acute and convalescent phases of COVID-19. A de-identified subject ID, COVID-19 status, age in years and sex were almost always included in the sample metadata. Where available, HLA class I and class II types were obtained from metadata supplied by the sample provider rather than from assay-based typing. The samples were drawn from the first 160 participants of the ongoing ImmuneRACE study and from roughly 1,300 subjects provided by 6 global collaborators. A freely available public database, intended as a resource for researchers studying the immune response to SARS-CoV-2, is where the repertoires were released. Deeply sampled blood TCRbeta repertoires from subjects exposed to, actively infected with, or recovered from COVID-19 were included in the dataset. The prospective study material was composed of cDNA or gDNA derived from T cells, B-cell-depleted T cells, or PBMCs. Study-wide findings and limitations: How much clinical and demographic metadata was included differed by source and by participant, and the metadata was provided uncurated.

CDR1 and CDR2, per the germline V gene (reference sequence), are SGHNT and YYREEE. V lost 0 bases and J lost 4 bases; the stretch between them is 4 bases long. The CDR3 runs 12 amino acids, cysteine and phenylalanine included. The kept DNA is CDR3 alone, 36 bases in frame from the first base. The source is a woman in her thirties or forties with acute COVID-19. The material sequenced was PBMCs or T cells enriched from blood (not recorded which). This chain is built from TRBV5-4 and TRBJ2-5, with no confidently assigned D gene. The CDR3 protein is CASSLAGETQYF. The DNA sequence is TGTGCCAGCAGCTTGGCGGGAGAGACCCAGTACTTC.